The present TCR beta chain was sequenced within a study of T cells in Graves' hyperthyroidism and ophthalmopathy. This clonotype was seen a handful of times. The germline V and J ends were trimmed by 4 bases and 6 bases, with 16 bases remaining between them. Germline V CDR1 and CDR2: SNHLY, FYNNEI. The CDR3 runs 15 residues. The investigators amplified TCR beta CDR3 regions from RNA transcripts. The study used the HTBI primer set for a first-round RT-PCR of the TCR CDR3. TCRdb called the multiplex PCR reads again in MiXCR, with one record for every CDR3 protein. The table lists 550,000 to 850,000 distinct CDR3 sequences, around a sixth of them singletons. It was uncontrolled infection, other autoimmune disease, pregnancy or lactation that excluded patients. The blood specimen was taken at initial hyperthyroidism diagnosis, before any ophthalmopathy symptoms.

The clonotype was recovered from a woman aged 45 to 65 with Graves' hyperthyroidism that later progressed to Graves' ophthalmopathy. The sample comprised blood. The chain is built from TRBV2 and TRBJ2-1, with D perhaps given as TRBD1 or TRBD2 (5 bases each). This chain's CDR3 is CASSGLTGTGNEQFF. The CDR3 DNA reads as TGTGCCAGCAGTGGTTTGACCGGGACCGGCAATGAGCAGTTCTTC. Filled out from reference TRBV2 and TRBJ2-1, the complete variable domain reads EPEVTQTPSHQVTQMGQEVILRCVPISNHLYFYWYRQILGQKVEFLVSFYNNEISEKSEIFDDQFSVERPDGSNFTLKIRSTKLEDSAMYFCASSGLTGTGNEQFFGPGTRLTVL.